Shown below are 9 T cell receptor beta chains from a single sample sequenced in a study of T cells in Graves' hyperthyroidism and ophthalmopathy. From RNA transcripts, TCR beta CDR3 regions were amplified. The TCR CDR3 first-round RT-PCR relied on the HTBI primer set. Using its own MiXCR run on the multiplex PCR reads, TCRdb lists one record per CDR3 protein. The sample lists more than 350,000 distinct CDR3 sequences; roughly 15% were seen once. The sequenced sample was blood. All receptors derive from a woman aged 30 to 39 with Graves' ophthalmopathy.

This sequence joins TRBV19 and TRBJ1-2, with D unclear. Germline V gene sequence: CDR1 LNHDA, CDR2 SQIVND (reference sequence). CDR3 length equals 13 residues. V lost 4 bases, J lost 4 bases, and 10 bases lay in between. CDR3 nucleotides: TGTGCCAGTAGTAGCCGGGATATCTATGGCTACACCTTC. This codes for CASSSRDIYGYTF.

The chain is built from TRBV30 and TRBJ2-7; either TRBD1 or TRBD2 may supply D (5 bases each). V dropped 7 bases and J dropped 1 base, with 11 bases sitting between them. This CDR3 contains 12 residues. From germline, CDR1 is GTSNPN and CDR2 SVGIG (reference sequence). The CDR3 DNA reads TGTGCCTTCCTCGGGGCTTCCTACGAGCAGTACTTC. Encoded protein: CAFLGASYEQYF.

The rearrangement links TRBV28 to TRBJ2-1; 14 bases align to TRBD2. Germline V CDR1 and CDR2: MDHEN, SYDVKM. V dropped 5 bases and J dropped 7; count of bases not matched to a gene: 4. This CDR3 has 15 amino acids. The CDR3 bases are TGTGCCAGCAGTGGGACTAGCGGGAGTCCTAATGAGCAGTTCTTC. Translating it yields CASSGTSGSPNEQFF.

This clonotype was recorded many times. The V and J genes are TRBV29-1 and TRBJ2-1; 9 bases agree with TRBD2. CDR3 length: 17 residues. Germline CDR1 reads SQVTM; CDR2 reads ANQGSEA. Unmatched junction bases numbered 18, after V lost 3 bases and J lost 9 bases. CDR3 DNA: TGCAGCGTTGACTCCCACTTTGGCGGGGGGGGCTATGGTGAGCAGTTCTTC. As protein: CSVDSHFGGGGYGEQFF.

This clonotype was picked up many times. The chain employs TRBV10-3 and TRBJ2-7; D call uncertain. Germline CDR1 reads ENHRY; CDR2 reads SYGVKD. V lost 2 bases and J 2 bases, leaving 7 bases between the germline ends. There are 13 residues in the CDR3. The CDR3 loop is CAISEELTYEQYF. The CDR3 nucleotides are TGTGCCATCAGTGAGGAGCTGACCTACGAGCAGTACTTC.

At least ten counts were recorded for this clonotype. This sequence joins TRBV18 and TRBJ2-1; D possibly corresponds to TRBD1 (6 bases). Germline V gene data show CDR1 as KGHSH and CDR2 as LQKENI. Trimming pared 3 bases from V and 2 bases from J, leaving 20 bases between. This CDR3 comprises 18 residues. The DNA for the CDR3 is TGTGCCAGCTCACCCTCGGCGAGGACAGCTTTTACCTACAATGAGCAGTTCTTC. This encodes CASSPSARTAFTYNEQFF.

This clonotype was found many times. This chain joins TRBV12-3 or TRBV12-4 and TRBJ2-3; a possible D gene is TRBD2 (7 bases). The CDR3 totals 17 residues. Trimming pared 5 bases from V and 0 bases from J, leaving 18 bases between. DNA for the CDR3: TGTGCCAGCAGTGCTAGGGGGGGCACTATCAGCACAGATACGCAGTATTTT. This sequence encodes CASSARGGTISTDTQYF.

A word on this clonotype: This sequence may be a read error, since a much larger clone differs from it by one base. This chain connects TRBV2 to TRBJ2-7; TRBD2 is a possible D gene (6 bases). Germline CDR1 and CDR2: SNHLY and FYNNEI. The V end lost 9 bases, the J end lost 4 bases, and 19 bases lay between the germline ends. This CDR3 spans 14 amino acids. CDR3 protein: CASGRDGGSYEQYF. The CDR3 region has the DNA TGTGCCAGTGGCCGGGACGGGGGTTCGTACGAGCAGTACTTC.

The sample holds many counts of this clonotype. The chain couples TRBV28 to TRBJ2-7, with TRBD2 as a possible D gene (6 bases). This CDR3 is 18 amino acids long. Per the germline V gene, CDR1 is MDHEN and CDR2 is SYDVKM. Trimming took 2 bases from V and 0 from J, leaving 20 bases between them. CDR3 residues: CASSLRPRDFYSSYEQYF. CDR3 nucleotide sequence: TGTGCCAGCAGTTTAAGGCCCCGGGACTTTTATAGCTCCTACGAGCAGTACTTC.